This is a list of T cell receptor beta chains from one sample in a study of shared clonotypes between healthy human individuals. The data were produced by immunoSEQ multiplex PCR, yet TCRdb's version contains in-frame clones alone and is incomplete. The table has around 340,000 clones, less than 85% seen once. Specimen: memory CD4+ T cells sorted from blood. The receptors derive from a man aged 30 to 45 in good health. Each CDR3 is given with its conserved first and last residue. Fields, in order: J gene, clone size, D gene, V gene, CDR3 protein, CDR3 DNA. A D gene is named only where the DNA matches it firmly. A clone size is listed for some rows: how often the clone was seen (once, few, many), or a class if it is expanded.

TRBJ1-1	NA	NA	TRBV6-1	CASSAGPAEAFF	TGTGCCAGCAGTGCAGGCCCCGCGGAAGCTTTCTTT
TRBJ2-1	NA	NA	TRBV7-3	CASSLSPMTPNEQFF	TGTGCCAGCAGCTTAAGCCCCATGACACCCAATGAGCAGTTCTTC
TRBJ2-6	few	NA	TRBV30	CAWSRGTANVLTF	TGTGCCTGGAGTCGGGGCACAGCCAACGTCCTGACTTTC
TRBJ1-2	NA	NA	TRBV5-1	CASSFDRSGYTF	TGCGCCAGCAGCTTTGACCGGTCTGGCTACACCTTC
TRBJ2-3	NA	NA	TRBV7-3	CASSLGQEQYF	TGTGCCAGCAGCTTAGGGCAGGAGCAGTATTTT
TRBJ2-3	NA	TRBD2	TRBV10-3	CAITSGRAADTQYF	TGTGCCATCACTAGCGGGAGGGCAGCAGATACGCAGTATTTT
TRBJ2-3	NA	TRBD2	TRBV10-2	CASSVLAGPTDTQYF	TGCGCCAGCAGTGTGTTAGCGGGGCCCACAGATACGCAGTATTTT
TRBJ2-2	few	TRBD1	TRBV28	CASKRGQGAGELFF	TGTGCCAGCAAAAGGGGACAGGGGGCCGGGGAGCTGTTTTTT
TRBJ1-4	NA	NA	TRBV5-1	CASSRGDSTDNEKLFF	TGCGCCAGCAGCAGAGGGGACTCGACCGATAATGAAAAACTGTTTTTT
TRBJ2-7	NA	NA	TRBV4-1	CASSQLQGYSYEQYF	TGCGCCAGCAGCCAGTTACAGGGTTATTCCTACGAGCAGTACTTC